This TCR beta chain comes out of a study of shared clonotypes between healthy human individuals. Method: immunoSEQ multiplex PCR; TCRdb's copy keeps in-frame clones and lacks some. The sample carries some 470,000 clones, about three quarters recorded once. The V end lost 6 bases, the J end lost 4 bases, and 15 bases lay between the germline ends. The CDR3 is made up of 14 amino acids. Germline V gene lookup returns CDR1 MDHEN and CDR2 SYDVKM. Sequencing used PBMCs. The chain is built from TRBV28 and TRBJ2-5; TRBD1 or TRBD2 may be the D gene (5 bases each). The sequence came from a woman between 40 and 55 years old in good health. Some clones in this sample may be carry-over from other donors' samples. The CDR3 loop is CASREVGEGETQYF. CDR3 coding DNA: TGTGCCAGCAGGGAGGTAGGGGAAGGAGAGACCCAGTACTTC.